This T cell receptor (beta chain) was profiled in a study of T cell responses to AZD1222 COVID-19 vaccine. In regard to this clone: Its antigen is as yet unknown.

Study-level findings and limits: Spike regions recognized by vaccine-associated CD4 TCRs spanned the protein, led by 160-218 and 743-854.

The CDR3 has 13 amino acids. Per germline, CDR1 ENHRY and CDR2 SYGVKD. V dropped 6 bases and J dropped 5 bases, with 12 bases sitting between them. Assay: immunoSEQ multiplex PCR; the TCRdb copy retains only in-frame clones and omits some. The data show roughly 130,000 clones, roughly nine tenths seen once. This sequence originates from an adult in good health. The sample here was peripheral blood, taken on day 0 of AZD1222 vaccination. J is TRBJ2-3 and V is TRBV10-3; perhaps TRBD1 as D (8 bases). This CDR3 is CAIRQGEGDTQYF. DNA of the CDR3: TGTGCCATCAGACAGGGGGAGGGAGATACGCAGTATTTT.